This TCR beta chain was found in a study of CD8+CD57+ T cells in acquired aplastic anemia. Whole-study context: CD4+ and CD8+ cells, once sorted, gave DNA averaging approximately 3 ug.

Investigators profiled TCR beta VDJ and CDR3 from genomic DNA template. A single record per CDR3 protein comes from TCRdb applying MiXCR to the reads. The sample lists around 400,000 distinct CDR3 sequences; just under 70% were seen once. The CDR3 adds up to 18 amino acids, both ends counted. Germline V gene data show CDR1 as SNHLY and CDR2 as FYNNEI. For this clonotype: The DNA is left out, because the CDR3 cannot be placed on it with certainty; the CDR3 is given as TCRdb lists it.

The sample taken for sequencing was sorted CD4+, CD8+, or CD8+CD57+ T cells (not recorded which) from PBMCs. The sequence was collected from a human donor in good health, serving as a control. V is TRBV2 and J is TRBJ2-7; TRBD1 was called by the table and not checked on the DNA. The CDR3 sequence: CASSAGTGAYGQYFGPYF.